This T cell receptor beta chain was profiled in a study of naive and memory T cell subsets. An equimolar mix of two oligonucleotides served as the beta constant-region primer for TRBC1 and TRBC2. TCRdb used MiXCR to reprocess the UMI-ligation and nested PCR reads, holding one entry per CDR3 protein. This table holds some 87,000 distinct CDR3 sequences, about 7% found once. Per germline, CDR1 SGHTA and CDR2 FQGNSA. This CDR3 contains 14 residues. Trimming removed 5 bases at V and 4 bases at J, with 12 bases between. This clonotype appeared many times. The sequencing sample was made of central memory CD4+ T cells from blood. The sequence came from a human donor in good health. The genes are TRBV7-2 and TRBJ1-5; tentative D call: TRBD1 (5 bases). The CDR3 sequence: CASSPLGGNQPQHF. In nucleotides, the CDR3 is TGTGCCAGCAGCCCCCTGGGGGGTAATCAGCCCCAGCATTTT.